A single sample gave rise to the 16 T cell receptor beta chains below, sequenced in a study of kidney transplant recipient with SARS-CoV-2 infection. Via MiXCR, TCRdb re-called the reads, giving one row per CDR3 protein. Of roughly 250,000 distinct CDR3 sequences detected, less than 35% appear once; the ten largest clones hold around 6.8%. The sample here was a blood sample, taken at baseline and on roughly day 110 from a kidney transplant recipient. Every receptor here comes from a male patient aged 30 to 39 who had COVID-19 and was a kidney transplant recipient. Some T cells may trace back to the graft donor.

On this clonotype: Being one base from a much bigger clone, this may be a read error. The V and J genes are TRBV19 and TRBJ1-1; D call uncertain. The CDR3 is made up of 17 amino acids. V lost 4 bases and J lost 1, with 19 bases in between. Germline V CDR1 and CDR2: LNHDA, SQIVND (reference sequence). In DNA form, the CDR3 reads TGTGCCAGTAGTAATAATCCGTCCCTCTCAACGAACACTGAAGCTTTCTTT. Translated: CASSNNPSLSTNTEAFF.

This clonotype was detected only a few times. At one end the junction does not follow the germline gene, possibly because of a read error. V and J are TRBV11-1 and TRBJ1-2, with D uncertain. The CDR3 consists of 17 residues. Germline loops: CDR1 SGHAT, CDR2 FQDESV (reference sequence). The chain's CDR3 is CAGSTRVKAGKTYGYTF. As DNA, the CDR3 is TGTGCCGGCAGCACTCGAGTTAAGGCTGGAAAGACCTATGGCTACACCTTC.

This clonotype came up many times. V and J are TRBV6-5 and TRBJ1-2; D uncertain. CDR1 and CDR2 (germline): MNHEY, SVGAGI. Between the trimmed V and J ends, which lost 4 bases and 4 bases, there was a span of 22 bases. The CDR3 has 17 amino acids. CDR3 DNA: TGTGCCAGCAGTTGGGTCGCCTCTATGCGAAAGACCTATGGCTACACCTTC. This translates into CASSWVASMRKTYGYTF.

With respect to this clonotype: At one boundary the junction diverges from the germline segment, which might be a read error. The rearrangement uses TRBV9 and TRBJ2-1; the match to TRBD2 covers 8 bases. Germline CDR1 is SGDLS and CDR2 is YYNGEE. There are 16 residues in the CDR3. The CDR3 loop reads CTSSQSRGGILNEQFF. The CDR3 DNA reads as TGTACCAGCAGCCAAAGCCGGGGGGGAATTCTAAATGAGCAGTTCTTC.

This clonotype was picked up many times. The gene calls are TRBV11-2 and TRBJ1-2; no clear D gene. Trimming pared 5 bases from V and 4 bases from J, leaving 23 bases between. From germline, CDR1 is SGHAT and CDR2 FQNNGV. The length of the CDR3 is 17 residues. CDR3 loop: CASSDVVTSRKTYGYTF. Here the CDR3 DNA reads TGTGCCAGCAGCGATGTGGTAACAAGCAGAAAGACCTATGGCTACACCTTC.

This clonotype was found a few times. The chain uses TRBV27 and TRBJ2-7; 7 nucleotides align to TRBD2. CDR1 is MNHEY and CDR2 is SMNVEV in the germline V gene (reference sequence). V was pared by 6 bases and J by 3 bases, with 8 bases of the junction left unmatched. CDR3 length: 14 residues. CDR3 amino acids: CASSPGRGGYEQYF. CDR3 sequence (DNA): TGTGCCAGCAGCCCGGGGAGGGGCGGCTACGAGCAGTACTTC.

This clonotype was counted many times. This rearrangement joins TRBV6-4 to TRBJ2-7; D ambiguous. The germline gives CDR1 MRHNA, CDR2 SNTAGT. Trimming removed 6 bases at V and 7 bases at J, with 28 bases between. The CDR3 is made up of 17 amino acids. The CDR3 coding sequence is TGTGCCAGCAGAAACAAGTGGGATCCAGCGCCCACTCGGGAGCAGTACTTC. It specifies CASRNKWDPAPTREQYF.

This clonotype has a count of ten or more. The gene calls are TRBV12-3 or TRBV12-4 and TRBJ1-2; a possible D gene is TRBD1 (5 bases). The CDR3 covers 17 residues. V was pared by 5 bases and J by 4 bases, with 23 bases between. For the CDR3, the DNA is TGTGCCAGCAGTCGCGGAGACAGCTTCCGAAAGACCTATGGCTACACCTTC. Translated, it gives CASSRGDSFRKTYGYTF.

The chain uses TRBV6-2 or TRBV6-3 and TRBJ2-2; D might be TRBD2 (6 bases). Trimming cost V 6 bases and J 3 bases, with 11 bases left between them. CDR3 size: 14 residues. Germline V gene data show CDR1 as MNHEY and CDR2 as SVGEGT. This CDR3 is CASRGGEHTGELFF. In nucleotides, the CDR3 is TGTGCCAGCAGGGGCGGGGAACACACCGGGGAGCTGTTTTTT.

At least ten counts were recorded for this clonotype. The chain uses TRBV20-1 and TRBJ1-2; TRBD1 agrees at 9 bases. The CDR3 is 15 amino acids. Germline loops: CDR1 DFQATT, CDR2 SNEGSKA (reference sequence). V was pared by 0 bases and J by 6 bases, with 8 bases of the junction left unmatched. The CDR3 protein is CSARDLIQGADGYTF. The CDR3 coding sequence is TGCAGTGCTAGAGATCTAATACAGGGGGCTGATGGCTACACCTTC.

Comment on this clonotype: It may be a read error: a sequence one base away is much more abundant. It is likely a read error, because the conserved phenylalanine at the end of the CDR3 is missing. The chain carries TRBV6-8 and TRBJ2-7, with 7 bases lining up with TRBD2. The CDR3 loop spans 13 amino acids. CDR1 and CDR2 (germline): MNHGY, SAAAGT. Unmatched junction bases numbered 6, after V lost 7 bases and J lost 3 bases. The CDR3 loop reads CASIRSGDYEQYL. For the CDR3, the DNA is TGTGCCAGCATTAGGAGCGGGGACTACGAGCAGTACCTC.

Comments on this clonotype: This may be a read error: a much more frequent sequence differs by one nucleotide. The chain recombines TRBV20-1 with TRBJ2-7, with D hard to call. The tail of the sequence fits TRBJ2-5 better, so the J call may be wrong. Germline CDR1 reads DFQATT; CDR2 reads SNEGSKA (reference sequence). This CDR3 is built from 13 residues. The CDR3 reads CSAGGSMVETQYF. In DNA, the CDR3 is TGCAGTGCTGGTGGATCCATGGTGGAGACCCAGTACTTC.

A remark on this clonotype: This may be a read error: a much more frequent sequence differs by one nucleotide. The genes are TRBV27 and TRBJ1-1; no firm D call. Germline CDR1 and CDR2: MNHEY and SMNVEV (reference sequence). This CDR3 contains 14 residues. The DNA of the CDR3 is TGTGCCAGCGGTTTAGCACAGCGGAGCACTGAAGCTTTCTTT. It specifies CASGLAQRSTEAFF.

Many counts were recorded for this clonotype. The V call is TRBV21-1, the J call TRBJ2-3. TRBV21-1 is marked as a pseudogene. The CDR3 consists of 17 residues. CDR3 DNA sequence: TGTGCCAGCAGTAAAGTTTTAGCTACAGTCATGCAAGATACGCAGTATTTT. Protein product: CASSKVLATVMQDTQYF.

This clonotype appeared many times. The chain couples TRBV10-3 to TRBJ2-7, with 10 bases lining up with TRBD2. Germline V lookup: CDR1 ENHRY, CDR2 SYGVKD. The junction had 8 bases not matched to a gene; V was cut back by 2 bases and J by 4 bases. This CDR3 is 16 amino acids long. The CDR3 DNA sequence: TGTGCCATCAGTGAGAACCCAGCGGGAGGGCCTTACGAGCAGTACTTC. Protein sequence: CAISENPAGGPYEQYF.

This clonotype was detected ten times or more. V and J are TRBV28 and TRBJ2-1, with D unclear. The CDR3 runs to 14 residues. V lost 2 bases to trimming and J lost 5 bases, with 10 bases between them. Looked up from germline, CDR1 is MDHEN and CDR2 is SYDVKM. CDR3 DNA sequence: TGTGCCAGCAGTTTAGGAGCCCAAGACAATGAGCAGTTCTTC. It is translated as CASSLGAQDNEQFF.